A selection of T cell receptor beta chains follows, all from one sample in a study of control samples from healthy donors and cancer patients. The protocol was immunoSEQ multiplex PCR, while the TCRdb copy is restricted to in-frame clones and leaves out a portion. The data show 50,000 or so clones, with around 90% seen just once and roughly 3.8% held by the top ten. The sample consisted of blood. All receptors derive from a man over 45 in good health. The CDR3 runs from the conserved cysteine through the conserved F or W. D genes are given only for firm matches. Clone size, where shown, is once, few, many, or a class for clones that have expanded.

abundance: NA; d_gene: NA; j_gene: TRBJ1-6; v_gene: TRBV28; CDR3nt: TGTGCCAGCATCCCCAAAAGCTCCTATAATTCACCCCTCCACTTT; CDR3aa: CASIPKSSYNSPLHF
abundance: NA; d_gene: NA; j_gene: TRBJ2-7; v_gene: TRBV21-1; CDR3nt: TGTGCCAGCAGCCGTAGCGGGAGTTCCCACGAGCAGTACTTC; CDR3aa: CASSRSGSSHEQYF
abundance: NA; d_gene: NA; j_gene: TRBJ2-7; v_gene: TRBV24-1; CDR3nt: TGTGCCACCAGTGGGCCGGATCCCTACGAGCAGTACTTC; CDR3aa: CATSGPDPYEQYF
abundance: NA; d_gene: TRBD1; j_gene: TRBJ1-6; v_gene: TRBV7-6; CDR3nt: TGTGCCAGCAGCTTCGGACAGGGTTATAATTCACCCCTCCACTTT; CDR3aa: CASSFGQGYNSPLHF
abundance: NA; d_gene: NA; j_gene: TRBJ1-3; v_gene: TRBV6-1; CDR3nt: TGTGCCAGCAGTGAAGCGAGGTTGGGGACTGGAAACACCATATATTTT; CDR3aa: CASSEARLGTGNTIYF
abundance: NA; d_gene: NA; j_gene: TRBJ2-2; v_gene: TRBV21-1; CDR3nt: TGTGCCAGCAGCAGACGGATCGCGGGAGAGAGAATCACCGGGGAGCTGTTTTTT; CDR3aa: CASSRRIAGERITGELFF
abundance: once; d_gene: TRBD2; j_gene: TRBJ2-1; v_gene: TRBV9; CDR3nt: TGTGCCAGCAGGAAAATGGGACTAGCGGGAGGGGGCCTACACGATGAGCAGTTCTTC; CDR3aa: CASRKMGLAGGGLHDEQFF
abundance: once; d_gene: NA; j_gene: TRBJ1-4; v_gene: TRBV28; CDR3nt: TGTGCCAGCAGTTCGGGGAACAGAAATGAAAAACTGTTTTTT; CDR3aa: CASSSGNRNEKLFF
abundance: NA; d_gene: NA; j_gene: TRBJ1-2; v_gene: TRBV6-5; CDR3nt: TGTGCCAGCAGGCCCCCCTTGAGGGGCAGGGGTGGCTACACCTTC; CDR3aa: CASRPPLRGRGGYTF
abundance: once; d_gene: TRBD2; j_gene: TRBJ2-7; v_gene: TRBV11-3; CDR3nt: TGTGCCAGCAGCCCTAGCGGGAGAGAGTACGAGCAGTACTTC; CDR3aa: CASSPSGREYEQYF
abundance: NA; d_gene: NA; j_gene: TRBJ1-5; v_gene: TRBV27; CDR3nt: TGTGCCAGCAGTTTAAGAGGGCGCCAGCCCCAGCATTTT; CDR3aa: CASSLRGRQPQHF
abundance: NA; d_gene: NA; j_gene: TRBJ1-4; v_gene: TRBV11-3; CDR3nt: TGTGCCAGCAGCTTAGATGGGGCCAGGAGTGAAAAACTGTTTTTT; CDR3aa: CASSLDGARSEKLFF
abundance: NA; d_gene: NA; j_gene: TRBJ1-1; v_gene: TRBV6-5; CDR3nt: TGTGCCAGCAGTTATGCGGCCTCGAACACTGAAGCTTTCTTT; CDR3aa: CASSYAASNTEAFF
abundance: NA; d_gene: NA; j_gene: TRBJ2-1; v_gene: TRBV24-1; CDR3nt: TGTGCCACCGGAGCTGGAAGGGGGAATTCGGACAATGAGCAGTTCTTC; CDR3aa: CATGAGRGNSDNEQFF
abundance: NA; d_gene: TRBD2; j_gene: TRBJ2-5; v_gene: TRBV5-1; CDR3nt: TGCGCCAGCAGAAATCCTCTAGCGGGAGTCTTAGAGACCCAGTACTTC; CDR3aa: CASRNPLAGVLETQYF